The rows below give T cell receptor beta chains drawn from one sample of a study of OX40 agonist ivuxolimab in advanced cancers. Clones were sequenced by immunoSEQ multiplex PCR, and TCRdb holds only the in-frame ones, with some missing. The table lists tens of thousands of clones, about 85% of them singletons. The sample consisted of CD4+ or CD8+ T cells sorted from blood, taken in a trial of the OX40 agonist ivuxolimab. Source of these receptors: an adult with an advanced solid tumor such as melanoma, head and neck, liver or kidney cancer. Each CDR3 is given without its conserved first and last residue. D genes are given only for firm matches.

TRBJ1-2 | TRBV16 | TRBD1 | ASSLRDRPSPNYGYT
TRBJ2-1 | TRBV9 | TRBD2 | ASSVGLANEQF
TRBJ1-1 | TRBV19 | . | ASSLNSGNTEAF
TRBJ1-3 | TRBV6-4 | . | ASSDSKVFHIFSGNTIY
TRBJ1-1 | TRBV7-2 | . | ASSTRAVNTEAF
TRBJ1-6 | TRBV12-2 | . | ASRLAGTVNSPLH
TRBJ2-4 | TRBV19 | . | ASSGQRLGAKNIQY
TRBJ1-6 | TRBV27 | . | ASSLEGYNSPLH
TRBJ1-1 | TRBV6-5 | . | ASSGAFEAF
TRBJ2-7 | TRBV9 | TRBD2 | ASSAGGGAQHEQY
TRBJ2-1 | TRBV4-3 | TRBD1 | ASSRLRGQMIAGNEQF
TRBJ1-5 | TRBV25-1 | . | ASSGRGRREPQH
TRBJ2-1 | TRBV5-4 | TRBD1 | ASSPGQGAPF
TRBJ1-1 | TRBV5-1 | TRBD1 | ASSLDRDRPTEAF
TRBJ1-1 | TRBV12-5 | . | ASGDGTFSTEAF
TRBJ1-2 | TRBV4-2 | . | ASSQAGGDYGYT
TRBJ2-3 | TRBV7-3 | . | ASSSLLGLSGTDTQY
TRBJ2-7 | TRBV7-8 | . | ASSLGRFSYEQY
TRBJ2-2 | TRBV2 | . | ASIARDGVTGELF
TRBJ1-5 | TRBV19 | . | ASTYRSWQSGLNQPQH
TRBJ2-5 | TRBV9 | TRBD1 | ASSPRDRGGETQY
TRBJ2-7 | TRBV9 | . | ASSVELGREQY
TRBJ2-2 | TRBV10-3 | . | AISVQGNTGELF
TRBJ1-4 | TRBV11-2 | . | ASSLGSQEKLF
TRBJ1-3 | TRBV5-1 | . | ASSLGTTGSGNTIY
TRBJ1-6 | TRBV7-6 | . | ASSLGSGVGSPLH
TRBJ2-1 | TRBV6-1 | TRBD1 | ASSVGGQGAYNEQF
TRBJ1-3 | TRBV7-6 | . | ASSLGQGSSGNTIY
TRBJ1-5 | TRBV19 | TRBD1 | ASSDGQGGNQPQH
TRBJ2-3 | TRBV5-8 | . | ASSPFTDTQY
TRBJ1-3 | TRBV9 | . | ASSVSQGGNTIY
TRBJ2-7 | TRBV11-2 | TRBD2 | ASSDPGLAGGSYEQY
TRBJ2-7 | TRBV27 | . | ASRFGGEQY
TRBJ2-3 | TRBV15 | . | ATRTKGPSTDTQY
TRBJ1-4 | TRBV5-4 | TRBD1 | ASSGGTGLLEKLF
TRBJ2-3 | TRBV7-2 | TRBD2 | ASSLDLLAGDTDTQY
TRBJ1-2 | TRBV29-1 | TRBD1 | SVEGTGASYGYT
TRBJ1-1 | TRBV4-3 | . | ASSQDSSGLNTEAF
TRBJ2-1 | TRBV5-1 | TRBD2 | ASSFHTRRGGRNEQF
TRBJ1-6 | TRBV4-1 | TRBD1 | ASSHEDRVSSPLH
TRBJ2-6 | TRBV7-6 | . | ASSLDRPSGANVLT